The 14 T cell receptor beta chains reported below all come from one sample, sequenced in a study of T cells after yellow fever vaccination. TCRdb re-called the 5' RACE reads with MiXCR, one entry per CDR3 protein. This sample carries hundreds of thousands of distinct CDR3 sequences, 9% to 15% of them seen once, and the ten largest clones take just under 15%. Material: PBMCs, obtained on the day of the yellow fever booster vaccination. These receptors originate from a man aged 25 to 40 who received the YFV17D yellow fever vaccine.

The chain uses TRBV10-2 and TRBJ2-1; 7 bases are a match to TRBD2. The CDR3 is made up of 13 amino acids. The germline V gene encodes CDR1 WSHSY and CDR2 SAAADI. J was trimmed by 3 bases and V by 8 bases; bases with no gene match: 4. The DNA of the CDR3 is TGCGCCAGCGAGCGGGAAGGCTACAATGAGCAGTTCTTC. Translated, it gives CASEREGYNEQFF.

The CDR3 loop is CSAREFRTGELFF. Here the CDR3 DNA reads TGCAGTGCGAGGGAGTTTCGCACCGGGGAGCTGTTTTTT. The V and J genes are TRBV20-1 and TRBJ2-2; possibly TRBD2 for D (5 bases). The ends were cut back, 6 bases at V and 4 bases at J, with 12 bases in the middle. This CDR3 comprises 13 residues. Germline CDR1 reads DFQATT; CDR2 reads SNEGSKA (reference sequence).

The chain combines TRBV2 with TRBJ2-3; 10 bases are shared with TRBD2. CDR3 size: 15 residues. The junction had 3 bases not matched to a gene; V was cut back by 0 bases and J by 6 bases. The V gene's germline CDR1 is SNHLY and CDR2 FYNNEI. CDR3 amino acids: CASSEALAGGDTQYF. CDR3 sequence (DNA): TGTGCCAGCAGTGAAGCTTTAGCGGGAGGTGATACGCAGTATTTT. Complete variable domain (other parts from reference TRBV2 and TRBJ2-3): EPEVTQTPSHQVTQMGQEVILRCVPISNHLYFYWYRQILGQKVEFLVSFYNNEISEKSEIFDDQFSVERPDGSNFTLKIRSTKLEDSAMYFCASSEALAGGDTQYFGPGTRLTVL.

This clonotype showed up just a few times. CDR3 nucleotide sequence: TGCAGTGCTCCCCAATACCTCGACCAGACGGATCTGTTCTTC. Residues: CSAPQYLDQTDLFF. This chain joins TRBV20-1 and TRBJ2-1; D gene unclear. This CDR3 is 14 amino acids long. Trimming removed 5 bases at V and 15 bases at J, with 26 bases between. The germline V gene has CDR1 DFQATT and CDR2 SNEGSKA (reference sequence).

There are a few counts of this clonotype. The chain employs TRBV6-5 and TRBJ1-3, with D uncertain. This CDR3 comprises 16 residues. Trimming cost V 0 bases and J 6 bases, with 15 bases left between them. Germline V lookup: CDR1 MNHEY, CDR2 SVGAGI. CDR3 sequence: CASSYSGPGRVNTIYF. The CDR3 region has the DNA TGTGCCAGCAGTTACTCGGGTCCGGGGAGAGTAAACACCATATATTTT.

This sequence joins TRBV7-9 and TRBJ2-7; 9 bases are shared with TRBD1. Germline V gives CDR1 SEHNR, CDR2 FQNEAQ (reference sequence). The CDR3 runs 15 residues. With 5 bases clipped from V and 5 bases from J, the junction kept 10 bases outside the gene matches. The CDR3 reads CASSITGTGLHEQYF. The CDR3 bases are TGTGCCAGCAGCATCACCGGGACAGGGCTCCACGAGCAGTACTTC.

V usage is TRBV11-2 and J usage is TRBJ2-7, with D possibly TRBD1 on 6 matching bases. The CDR3 consists of 15 residues. The germline CDR1 and CDR2 sequences are SGHAT and FQNNGV. V lost 7 bases and J lost 3, with 19 bases in between. CDR3 region: CASTHRAGVLYEQYF. Written as DNA, the CDR3 is TGTGCCAGCACCCACCGTGCAGGGGTTCTCTACGAGCAGTACTTC.

The rearrangement links TRBV6-1 to TRBJ1-5, with D tentatively TRBD1 (5 bases). The V gene's germline CDR1 is MNHNS and CDR2 SASEGT. The CDR3 is 13 residues long. V was trimmed by 7 bases and J by 5 bases, leaving 12 bases between them. This chain's CDR3 is CASKPTAHQPQHF. CDR3 DNA: TGTGCCAGCAAACCGACAGCCCATCAGCCCCAGCATTTT.

This clonotype was seen only a few times. V gene TRBV7-9 combines with J gene TRBJ1-6; TRBD1 matches at 9 bases. The CDR3 extends over 16 amino acids. Losses at the gene ends were 2 bases for V and 7 bases for J; bases not matched to a gene: 6. Germline lookup yields CDR1 SEHNR and CDR2 FQNEAQ (reference sequence). The CDR3 DNA sequence: TGTGCCAGCAGCTTACTACACGGGACAGGGAATTCACCCCTCCACTTT. As protein: CASSLLHGTGNSPLHF.

In this sample, this clonotype turned up a few times. The chain carries TRBV19 and TRBJ2-3; the D gene is possibly TRBD2 (6 bases). Germline lookup yields CDR1 LNHDA and CDR2 SQIVND (reference sequence). Trimming shortened V by 5 bases and J by 6 bases, and 21 bases separated the two germline ends. The CDR3 is made up of 16 amino acids. The CDR3 loop is CASSDPGLGAGDTQYF. As DNA, the CDR3 is TGTGCCAGTAGTGATCCGGGACTGGGAGCTGGTGATACGCAGTATTTT.

This chain joins TRBV5-1 and TRBJ1-2; the match to TRBD1 covers 7 bases. Losses at the gene ends were 3 bases for V and 5 bases for J; bases not matched to a gene: 19. The germline V gene has CDR1 SGHRS and CDR2 YFSETQ. The CDR3 loop spans 18 amino acids. The CDR3 protein is CASSSTTPGTVGGYGYTF. The CDR3 nucleotides are TGCGCCAGCAGCTCCACAACCCCCGGGACAGTCGGGGGATATGGCTACACCTTC. The full variable domain, its missing parts supplied by reference TRBV5-1 and TRBJ1-2, is KAGVTQTPRYLIKTRGQQVTLSCSPISGHRSVSWYQQTPGQGLQFLFEYFSETQRNKGNFPGRFSGRQFSNSRSEMNVSTLELGDSALYLCASSSTTPGTVGGYGYTFGSGTRLTVV.

The sample holds many counts of this clonotype. The V and J genes are TRBV7-2 and TRBJ2-7, with TRBD2 matching over 10 bases. V trimming: 7 bases; J trimming: 5 bases; junction bases outside the gene matches: 8. Germline CDR1 reads SGHTA; CDR2 reads FQGNSA. This CDR3 has 14 amino acids. The CDR3 loop is CASTPTSGWDEQYF. CDR3 in DNA: TGTGCCAGCACCCCGACTAGCGGGTGGGACGAGCAGTACTTC.

The J gene is TRBJ2-3, the V gene TRBV7-2; D possibly corresponds to TRBD2 (6 bases). The CDR3 sequence is 12 residues long. Germline V gene lookup returns CDR1 SGHTA and CDR2 FQGNSA. Trimming removed 5 bases at V and 6 bases at J, with 9 bases between. The DNA of the CDR3 is TGTGCCAGCAGCCAAGCGGGTGATACGCAGTATTTT. Translation: CASSQAGDTQYF. Using reference TRBV7-2 and TRBJ2-3 for the parts outside the CDR3, the full variable domain is GAGVSQSPSNKVTEKGKDVELRCDPISGHTALYWYRQSLGQGLEFLIYFQGNSAPDKSGLPSDRFSAERTGGSVSTLTIQRTQQEDSAVYLCASSQAGDTQYFGPGTRLTVL.

This clonotype was picked up a small number of times. The V gene is TRBV29-1, the J gene TRBJ2-1, with D perhaps matching TRBD2 (7 bases). This CDR3 has 14 amino acids. The germline V gene encodes CDR1 SQVTM and CDR2 ANQGSEA. Trimming took off 7 bases at V and 2 bases at J, with 15 bases between the two ends. The CDR3: CSARGAGTYNEQFF. CDR3 DNA sequence: TGCAGCGCACGGGGGGCGGGAACCTACAATGAGCAGTTCTTC.